These 21 T cell receptor beta chains were all obtained from the same sample, sequenced in a study of blood T cells in healthy people across ages. Using a J-beta primer mix together with a sample-barcoded 5' primer, a second PCR was run for about 6 to 12 cycles. TCRdb processed the 5' RACE reads anew with MiXCR; each CDR3 protein has one entry. The table lists 800,000 or so distinct CDR3 sequences, approximately 67% of them singletons, with roughly a quarter in the top ten. The material sequenced was blood. These receptors were collected from a man between 25 and 39 years old in good health.

CDR3 nucleotides: TGCAGTGCTAGAGATTGGGGTTTGTATTCACCCCTCCACTTT. Translating it yields CSARDWGLYSPLHF. The chain couples TRBV20-1 to TRBJ1-6; D ambiguous. The CDR3 is 14 amino acids. The germline V and J ends were trimmed by 0 bases and 8 bases, with 11 bases remaining between them. Per germline, CDR1 DFQATT and CDR2 SNEGSKA (reference sequence).

The rearrangement links TRBV27 to TRBJ1-6; TRBD1 matches at 7 bases. V lost 4 bases, J lost 5 bases, and 11 bases stayed unmatched. This CDR3 comprises 17 residues. The germline CDR1 and CDR2 sequences are MNHEY and SMNVEV (reference sequence). The DNA for the CDR3 is TGTGCCAGCAGTTCGTACCGACAGGGCAACCATAATTCACCCCTCCACTTT. It codes for CASSSYRQGNHNSPLHF.

V and J are TRBV7-2 and TRBJ2-7; 7 bases match TRBD2. The CDR3 length is 13 residues. V trimming: 1 base; J trimming: 10 bases; junction bases outside the gene matches: 7. Germline-derived CDR1 and CDR2 are SGHTA and FQGNSA. This CDR3 is CASSLGGRGLQYF. The CDR3 nucleotides read TGTGCCAGCAGCTTAGGGGGGAGGGGACTTCAGTACTTC.

This chain links TRBV10-3 with TRBJ2-3; tentatively, D is TRBD1 (5 bases). The CDR3 spans 13 residues. Germline loops: CDR1 ENHRY, CDR2 SYGVKD. V was cut by 6 bases and J by 3 bases, with 10 bases left in between. The CDR3 loop is CAISPQGTDTQYF. DNA for the CDR3: TGTGCCATCAGCCCCCAGGGAACAGATACGCAGTATTTT.

The rearrangement uses TRBV3-1 and TRBJ2-1; TRBD2 might be the D (5 bases). V lost 1 base, J lost 2 bases, and 12 bases lay in between. The CDR3 has 16 residues. Germline CDR1 LGHDT, CDR2 YNNKEL (reference sequence). CDR3 sequence (DNA): TGTGCCAGCAGCCAAGGGAGGACTGGGGCCTACAATGAGCAGTTCTTC. Its translation: CASSQGRTGAYNEQFF.

This clonotype has only a few counts. The chain employs TRBV7-2 and TRBJ2-7; D remains unclear. Looked up from germline, CDR1 is SGHTA and CDR2 is FQGNSA. The CDR3 consists of 14 residues. Trimming left V 8 bases short and J 2 bases short, with 16 bases between. Written as DNA, the CDR3 is TGTGCCAGCGCCACAGCGTTACCTCCCTACGAGCAGTACTTC. It yields the protein CASATALPPYEQYF.

The chain is built from TRBV6-6 and TRBJ1-5; D is unclear. Trimming removed 1 base from V and 0 bases from J, with 7 bases in between. CDR1 and CDR2 from the germline V gene are MNHNY and SVGAGI (reference sequence). This CDR3 spans 15 amino acids. The CDR3 protein is CASSYFSNSNQPQHF. CDR3 nucleotide sequence: TGTGCCAGCAGTTACTTCAGCAATAGCAATCAGCCCCAGCATTTT.

The chain links TRBV29-1 to TRBJ2-1; 9 positions agree with TRBD2. With V trimmed by 4 bases and J by 8 bases, 6 bases remained unmatched. The CDR3 spans 13 residues. Germline V gene sequence: CDR1 SQVTM, CDR2 ANQGSEA. The CDR3 reads CSVGLAVGHEQFF. The CDR3, as DNA: TGCAGCGTTGGACTAGCGGTCGGACATGAGCAGTTCTTC.

V gene TRBV4-2 combines with J gene TRBJ2-7; D remains ambiguous. Germline V gives CDR1 LGHNA, CDR2 YNFKEQ. The length of the CDR3 is 14 residues. V was pared by 1 base and J by 3 bases, with 10 bases between. The CDR3 protein is CASSQARSYYEQYF. The CDR3 DNA is TGTGCCAGCAGCCAAGCAAGGAGCTACTACGAGCAGTACTTC.

The chain carries TRBV12-3 or TRBV12-4 and TRBJ1-5; D unresolved. The CDR3 consists of 15 residues. V was clipped by 8 bases and J by 0 bases, with 14 bases between them. DNA for the CDR3: TGTGCCAGCTGTGACGGGCCTTATAGCAATCAGCCCCAGCATTTT. Translating gives CASCDGPYSNQPQHF.

This clonotype appeared a few times. V and J are TRBV18 and TRBJ1-1; 8 positions agree with TRBD1. The CDR3 is 13 amino acids. Germline V gene data show CDR1 as KGHSH and CDR2 as LQKENI. V trimming: 5 bases; J trimming: 3 bases; junction bases outside the gene matches: 2. This CDR3 reads CASSSTGDTEAFF. The CDR3 DNA is TGTGCCAGCTCATCGACAGGGGACACTGAAGCTTTCTTT. The full variable domain, completed using reference TRBV18 and TRBJ1-1, is NAGVMQNPRHLVRRRGQEARLRCSPMKGHSHVYWYRQLPEEGLKFMVYLQKENIIDESGMPKERFSAEFPKEGPSILRIQQVVRGDSAAYFCASSSTGDTEAFFGQGTRLTVV.

This clonotype has just a few counts. The J gene is TRBJ2-7, the V gene TRBV7-9; 7 bases map to TRBD1. With V trimmed by 2 bases and J by 6 bases, 10 bases remained unmatched. Per the germline V gene, CDR1 is SEHNR and CDR2 is FQNEAQ (reference sequence). This CDR3 contains 15 residues. As DNA, the CDR3 is TGTGCCAGCAGCTTAACAATGACAGGGTCAAGCGAGCAGTACTTC. Amino acid sequence: CASSLTMTGSSEQYF.

The chain joins TRBV27 to TRBJ1-6, with TRBD1 as a possible D gene (5 bases). The V end was cut by 6 bases, the J end by 11 bases, with 17 bases between. The germline V gene encodes CDR1 MNHEY and CDR2 SMNVEV (reference sequence). The CDR3 totals 14 residues. The CDR3 sequence: CASSMTVPLAPLHF. The CDR3 nucleotides are TGTGCCAGCAGCATGACAGTTCCTCTGGCACCCCTCCACTTT.

Here the CDR3 DNA reads TGTGCCAGCAGTTACGGCGGGGGCCGTGAGCAGTACTTC. Translation gives CASSYGGGREQYF. V usage is TRBV6-2 or TRBV6-3 and J usage is TRBJ2-5; a possible D gene is TRBD2 (7 bases). This CDR3 is 13 amino acids long. The germline V gene encodes CDR1 MNHEY and CDR2 SVGEGT. The V end lost 2 bases, the J end lost 11 bases, and 15 bases lay between the germline ends.

The CDR3 sequence is CASGPDRFGNEQFF. The CDR3 DNA reads as TGTGCCAGCGGGCCCGACAGGTTCGGCAATGAGCAGTTCTTC. This chain joins TRBV12-3 or TRBV12-4 and TRBJ2-1, with D perhaps matching TRBD1 (6 bases). V was trimmed by 8 bases and J by 6 bases, leaving 17 bases between them. The CDR3 is made up of 14 amino acids.

This sequence joins TRBV29-1 and TRBJ2-5; D is tentatively TRBD1 or TRBD2 (5 bases each). The V end was cut by 6 bases, the J end by 2 bases, with 16 bases between. The V gene's germline CDR1 is SQVTM and CDR2 ANQGSEA. The CDR3 totals 14 residues. The CDR3 sequence is CSVAGTDAQETQYF. DNA for the CDR3: TGCAGCGTCGCCGGGACGGACGCACAAGAGACCCAGTACTTC.

This clonotype was detected only once. The V and J genes are TRBV12-3 or TRBV12-4 and TRBJ2-1, with D possibly TRBD2 on 6 matching bases. The CDR3 spans 15 residues. Trimming took 8 bases from V and 7 from J, leaving 21 bases between them. DNA for the CDR3: TGTGCCAGCCATTACCCCACGGCGGGGACGAATGAGCAGTTCTTC. Residues: CASHYPTAGTNEQFF.

This clonotype occurred a few times. This chain uses TRBV5-1 with TRBJ2-1; D gene unclear. The CDR3 is made up of 15 amino acids. V was cut by 6 bases and J by 3 bases, with 16 bases left in between. Germline V gene lookup returns CDR1 SGHRS and CDR2 YFSETQ. Here the CDR3 DNA reads TGCGCCAGCACAGTAACAGCGAACAACTACAATGAGCAGTTCTTC. Encoded protein: CASTVTANNYNEQFF.

This clonotype was observed a few times. The V call is TRBV5-4, the J call TRBJ2-7; D is perhaps TRBD1 (5 bases). V lost 0 bases to trimming and J lost 2 bases, with 9 bases between them. The CDR3 has 14 amino acids. In germline, CDR1 is SGHNT, CDR2 YYREEE (reference sequence). CDR3 coding DNA: TGTGCCAGCAGCTTGGGACAGTCGCCCTACGAGCAGTACTTC. It yields the protein CASSLGQSPYEQYF.

V gene TRBV20-1 combines with J gene TRBJ2-3; the D gene could be TRBD1 or TRBD2 (6 bases each). The CDR3 totals 14 residues. The germline CDR1 and CDR2 sequences are DFQATT and SNEGSKA (reference sequence). Between the trimmed V and J ends, which lost 6 bases and 2 bases, there was a span of 15 bases. The CDR3: CSADRGPNTDTQYF. The CDR3 DNA reads as TGCAGTGCAGACCGGGGGCCGAACACAGATACGCAGTATTTT.

About this clonotype itself: Its ends do not fully match the called genes, so a read error is possible. This chain links TRBV28 with TRBJ2-3; D is ambiguous. CDR1 is MDHEN and CDR2 is SYDVKM in the germline V gene. The CDR3 is 12 amino acids. CDR3 sequence (DNA): TGTGCCAGCACCTACTACGGAGATCCGCAGTATTTT. It encodes CASTYYGDPQYF.